This record concerns one T cell receptor (beta chain) sequence. Its target is not known. Germline values: CDR1 SNHLY, CDR2 FYNNEI. The CDR3 covers 12 residues. Trimming removed 8 bases at V and 6 bases at J, with 10 bases between. The data originate from a study of type 1 regulatory T cells. Study-wide context: An in vitro protocol generated T-allo10, a Tr1-enriched, alloantigen-specific CD4 T cell product. Study-level findings and limits: Compared with non-type 1 regulatory T cells, type 1 regulatory T cells showed a more restricted TCR repertoire.

Via MiXCR, TCRdb re-called the reads, giving one row per CDR3 protein. The sample yields roughly 65,000 distinct CDR3 sequences, almost 50% seen once. This sequence originates from a human donor in good health. Sequencing was performed on cultured non-Tr1 T cells, either the whole culture or a sorted T cell fraction (not recorded which). The chain combines TRBV2 with TRBJ1-4; unclear D gene. The CDR3, as DNA: TGTGCCAGCGGAAAAGCGGATGAAAAACTGTTTTTT. Its translation: CASGKADEKLFF.